These 15 T cell receptor beta chains were all obtained from the same sample, sequenced in a study of blood T cell repertoires in COVID-19 (dated by TCRdb to 2018 to 2020). The library was built by means of the immunoSEQ multiplex PCR assay. TCRdb re-hosts the immuneACCESS table, in-frame sequences only. Its copies lack some clones; in the studies checked, an unresolved V gene accounts for under half of them, and the cause for the rest is not known. Counted in this sample were about 250,000 clones; about four fifths of them appeared once. Less than 5.5% of the sample rests with the top ten. The sequencing sample was made of peripheral blood. The receptors originated from a man aged 50 to 59 with active or convalescent COVID-19.

The gene calls are TRBV6-2 or TRBV6-3 and TRBJ2-3, with TRBD2 identical over 14 bases. V dropped 5 bases and J dropped 3; count of bases not matched to a gene: 7. CDR3 length: 17 residues. Germline CDR1 reads MNHEY; CDR2 reads SVGEGT. As DNA, the CDR3 is TGTGCCAGCAGTGGGACTAGCGGGGGAATGGGGACAGATACGCAGTATTTT. This gives the protein CASSGTSGGMGTDTQYF.

The CDR3 DNA is TGTGCCAGCAGTCCCGGGACAGGGGTACGTTCACCCCTCCACTTT. This encodes CASSPGTGVRSPLHF. The V gene is TRBV6-5, the J gene TRBJ1-6; 10 nucleotides line up with TRBD1. V was clipped by 5 bases and J by 9 bases; unmatched bases: 7. The CDR3 runs to 15 residues. Germline loops: CDR1 MNHEY, CDR2 SVGAGI.

This clone was counted a single time. The chain carries TRBV30 and TRBJ1-2; 7 positions agree with TRBD1. Germline V gene data show CDR1 as GTSNPN and CDR2 as SVGIG (reference sequence). The junction had 3 bases not matched to a gene; V was cut back by 4 bases and J by 7 bases. The CDR3 runs 11 residues. CDR3 protein: CAWIGTAGYTF. Written as DNA, the CDR3 is TGTGCCTGGATCGGGACAGCTGGCTACACCTTC.

V usage is TRBV28 and J usage is TRBJ1-5; TRBD1 matches at 7 bases. CDR1 and CDR2 from the germline V gene are MDHEN and SYDVKM. V lost 5 bases to trimming and J lost 7 bases; unmatched junction nucleotides: 8. CDR3 size: 14 residues. The CDR3 here is CASSHRDRGQPQHF. CDR3 DNA: TGTGCCAGCAGTCACCGGGACAGAGGCCAGCCCCAGCATTTT.

This chain joins TRBV18 and TRBJ2-5; the D gene is possibly TRBD2 (5 bases). Germline V CDR1 and CDR2: KGHSH, LQKENI. The V gene lost 2 bases and the J gene lost 2 bases, with 6 bases spanning the gap. The CDR3 has 13 residues. The chain's CDR3 is CASSPEGQETQYF. CDR3 in DNA: TGTGCCAGCTCACCAGAGGGACAAGAGACCCAGTACTTC. The full variable domain, rest sourced from reference TRBV18 and TRBJ2-5, is NAGVMQNPRHLVRRRGQEARLRCSPMKGHSHVYWYRQLPEEGLKFMVYLQKENIIDESGMPKERFSAEFPKEGPSILRIQQVVRGDSAAYFCASSPEGQETQYFGPGTRLLVL.

The chain carries TRBV5-6 and TRBJ1-4, with D possibly matching TRBD1 (6 bases). This CDR3 spans 16 amino acids. Germline V gene sequence: CDR1 SGHDT, CDR2 YYEEEE. Trimming removed 2 bases at V and 3 bases at J, with 14 bases between. The CDR3 loop reads CASSFSGEWANEKLFF. CDR3 bases: TGTGCCAGCAGCTTCTCAGGGGAATGGGCTAATGAAAAACTGTTTTTT.

This clone turned up a few times. V and J are TRBV5-1 and TRBJ1-1; 7 nucleotides line up with TRBD1. CDR3 length: 15 residues. Germline trimming cut 4 bases from V and 5 bases from J; bases unmatched to any gene: 11. From germline, CDR1 is SGHRS and CDR2 YFSETQ. CDR3 in DNA: TGCGCCAGCAGCCTCACAGGGGATGTTGGGACTGAAGCTTTCTTT. Translated, it gives CASSLTGDVGTEAFF. The full variable domain, its missing parts supplied by reference TRBV5-1 and TRBJ1-1, is KAGVTQTPRYLIKTRGQQVTLSCSPISGHRSVSWYQQTPGQGLQFLFEYFSETQRNKGNFPGRFSGRQFSNSRSEMNVSTLELGDSALYLCASSLTGDVGTEAFFGQGTRLTVV.

The table lists this clone with a count of one. V and J are TRBV7-2 and TRBJ2-5, with a possible D match to TRBD1 (6 bases). The CDR3 contains 13 residues. Trimming left V 1 base short and J 3 bases short, with 6 bases between. Germline-derived CDR1 and CDR2 are SGHTA and FQGNSA. The CDR3 coding sequence is TGTGCCAGCAGCTTAGACAGGGAAGAGACCCAGTACTTC. This encodes CASSLDREETQYF.

This clone was recorded once. This chain uses TRBV6-1 with TRBJ1-2; tentative D call: TRBD1 (5 bases). Trimming left V 2 bases short and J 3 bases short, with 7 bases between. CDR1 MNHNS and CDR2 SASEGT come from the germline V gene. This CDR3 has 13 residues. The chain's CDR3 is CASSETGDYGYTF. Here the CDR3 DNA reads TGTGCCAGCAGTGAAACGGGGGACTATGGCTACACCTTC.

The V gene is TRBV6-5, the J gene TRBJ2-7; no clear D. The CDR3 spans 11 residues. V was clipped by 7 bases and J by 3 bases, with 7 bases between them. Germline-derived CDR1 and CDR2 are MNHEY and SVGAGI. The CDR3 coding sequence is TGTGCCAGCATAGCTAGCTACGAGCAGTACTTC. Translated: CASIASYEQYF.

This chain links TRBV7-2 with TRBJ1-5, with D tentatively TRBD1 (5 bases). The CDR3 is made up of 14 amino acids. CDR1 is SGHTA, CDR2 FQGNSA, per germline. The ends were cut back, 8 bases at V and 0 bases at J, with 11 bases in the middle. As DNA, the CDR3 is TGTGCCAGCGGGGCAGACAATAGCAATCAGCCCCAGCATTTT. This translates into CASGADNSNQPQHF.

The chain employs TRBV6-1 and TRBJ2-2; D gene ambiguous. The CDR3 has 14 amino acids. Trimming left V 2 bases short and J 1 base short, with 5 bases between. Germline loops: CDR1 MNHNS, CDR2 SASEGT. The chain's CDR3 is CASSELGNTGELFF. Written as DNA, the CDR3 is TGTGCCAGCAGTGAACTCGGGAACACCGGGGAGCTGTTTTTT.

The chain links TRBV4-1 to TRBJ1-2; D perhaps matches TRBD1 (5 bases). The CDR3 is made up of 15 amino acids. V lost 0 bases and J 4 bases, leaving 12 bases between the germline ends. The V gene's germline CDR1 is MGHRA and CDR2 YSYEKL. DNA of the CDR3: TGCGCCAGCAGCCAAGATACGAACAGGTTCTATGGCTACACCTTC. It yields the protein CASSQDTNRFYGYTF.

The V gene is TRBV10-3, the J gene TRBJ2-7, with TRBD1 matching 8 bases. The V and J ends lost 6 bases and 3 bases, in that order; junction bases with no gene match: 4. The CDR3 extends over 13 amino acids. CDR1 is ENHRY and CDR2 is SYGVKD in the germline V gene. The CDR3, as DNA: TGTGCCATCAGGACAGGGGAGGACTACGAGCAGTACTTC. It specifies CAIRTGEDYEQYF.

The sample holds one count of this clone. The same CDR3 can be traced to other DNA sequences in this sample. The rearrangement joins TRBV7-6 to TRBJ1-4; maybe TRBD1 (5 bases). CDR3 length: 15 residues. CDR1 is SGHVS, CDR2 FNYEAQ, per germline. Trimming removed 1 base from V and 2 bases from J, with 8 bases in between. CDR3 region: CASSLVGATNEKLFF. CDR3 nucleotide sequence: TGTGCCAGCAGCTTAGTAGGGGCGACTAATGAAAAACTGTTTTTT.